This TCR beta chain was sequenced for a study of blood T cell repertoires in COVID-19. Study background: Spain, Italy and the United States supplied samples that represented acute and convalescent COVID-19. The cDNA or gDNA used as material had been derived from T cells, B-cell-depleted T cells, or PBMCs.

The authors' processing: For nucleated cells, counts were estimated from reference gene primer amplification. The repertoire was sequenced with immunoSEQ multiplex PCR; TCRdb's copy has only in-frame clones and lacks some. V and J calls and clone size follow that table, whereas D and trimming were derived from the DNA. The profile covers more than 150,000 clones, with around 90% appearing a single time and approximately 2.5% taken by the ten largest. V was pared by 8 bases and J by 2 bases, with 19 bases between. This CDR3 has 16 amino acids. The germline V gene has CDR1 SNHLY and CDR2 FYNNEI. The sequenced sample was peripheral blood. This rearrangement joins TRBV2 to TRBJ2-4; TRBD1 might be the D (6 bases). The sequence was collected from a middle-aged man with active or convalescent COVID-19. DNA for the CDR3: TGTGCCAGCCATAACAGGGATGGGATTACCAAAAACATTCAGTACTTC. Protein: CASHNRDGITKNIQYF.